The rows below give T cell receptor beta chains drawn from one sample of a study of shared clonotypes between healthy human individuals. The method was immunoSEQ multiplex PCR; TCRdb's version includes in-frame clones alone and lacks a portion of them. This sample yields some 2,100,000 clones, of which 95% are seen a single time; around 0.13% belongs to the top ten. The source material was naive CD4+ T cells sorted from blood. These receptors all come from a man younger than 30 in good health. CDR3s include the opening cysteine and the closing phenylalanine or tryptophan. A D gene is named only where the DNA matches it firmly. The size field is filled for only some rows; it gives once, few, many or a size class.

>TRBV4-3|.|TRBJ1-1|.
CASSQAGTTIGSEAFF
TGCGCCAGCAGCCAAGCCGGGACAACCATTGGAAGTGAAGCTTTCTTT
>TRBV4-1|.|TRBJ2-3|.
CASRRGGLTSTDTQYF
TGCGCCAGCAGGAGGGGGGGACTAACTAGCACAGATACGCAGTATTTT
>TRBV7-8|once|TRBJ1-1|.
CASSLGGGKTEAFF
TGTGCCAGCAGCCTGGGGGGCGGTAAAACTGAAGCTTTCTTT
>TRBV6-6|.|TRBJ2-7|.
CASSYHQFDEQYF
TGTGCCAGCAGTTACCATCAATTCGACGAGCAGTACTTC
>TRBV27|.|TRBJ1-4|.
CASSLGTGTIGEKLFF
TGTGCCAGCAGTTTGGGGACCGGAACCATCGGAGAAAAACTGTTTTTT
>TRBV20-1|.|TRBJ2-3|.
CSALTVDTQYF
TGCAGTGCTCTCACGGTAGATACGCAGTATTTT
>TRBV9|.|TRBJ2-2|.
CASCRGANANTGELFF
TGTGCCAGCTGTCGTGGGGCTAACGCGAACACCGGGGAGCTGTTTTTT
>TRBV7-9|.|TRBJ1-6|.
CASSLAGTDPNSPLHF
TGTGCCAGCAGCTTAGCGGGAACAGATCCAAATTCACCCCTCCACTTT
>TRBV10-3|.|TRBJ2-1|TRBD2
CAISVLAGGGEQFF
TGTGCCATCAGTGTGCTAGCGGGAGGGGGTGAGCAGTTCTTC
>TRBV5-1|.|TRBJ2-2|.
CASSLAVVGATGELFF
TGCGCCAGCAGCTTGGCCGTTGTGGGGGCAACCGGGGAGCTGTTTTTT
>TRBV5-6|.|TRBJ1-2|.
CASSKDRDWGSNYGYTF
TGTGCCAGCAGCAAGGACCGGGACTGGGGTAGTAACTATGGCTACACCTTC
>TRBV5-6|.|TRBJ2-1|.
CASSLVGMAEQSSYNEQFF
TGTGCCAGCAGCTTGGTGGGGATGGCGGAGCAGAGCTCCTACAATGAGCAGTTCTTC
>TRBV7-8|.|TRBJ1-5|.
CASSLGGQSNQPQHF
TGTGCCAGCAGCTTAGGTGGACAAAGCAATCAGCCCCAGCATTTT
>TRBV4-3|.|TRBJ2-2|.
CASSQFLTLNTGELFF
TGCGCCAGCAGCCAATTTCTCACACTAAACACCGGGGAGCTGTTTTTT
>TRBV19|.|TRBJ1-6|.
CASSIGQLTNSPLHF
TGTGCCAGTAGTATAGGACAGCTGACTAATTCACCCCTCCACTTT
>TRBV18|.|TRBJ2-3|.
CASSPQAATDTQYF
TGTGCCAGCTCACCACAGGCGGCGACAGATACGCAGTATTTT
>TRBV19|once|TRBJ2-1|TRBD1
CATPSVGQGAPNEQFF
TGTGCCACTCCCTCGGTGGGACAGGGGGCCCCAAATGAGCAGTTCTTC
>TRBV30|.|TRBJ2-7|TRBD1
CACPRTGISYEQYF
TGTGCCTGCCCTAGGACAGGGATCTCCTACGAGCAGTACTTC
>TRBV5-4|.|TRBJ2-7|TRBD1
CASSFPGTGDEQYF
TGTGCCAGCAGCTTCCCCGGGACAGGGGATGAGCAGTACTTC
>TRBV6-5|.|TRBJ1-2|.
CASSRTGLGHGYTF
TGTGCCAGCAGCCGAACAGGGTTAGGTCATGGCTACACCTTC
>TRBV6-6|.|TRBJ1-2|.
CASKPGFSYGYTF
TGTGCCAGCAAACCAGGGTTTAGTTATGGCTACACCTTC
>TRBV29-1|.|TRBJ1-3|.
CSVGEARGNTIYF
TGCAGCGTCGGAGAGGCTCGTGGAAACACCATATATTTT
>TRBV5-5|.|TRBJ2-1|.
CASSLGVDEQFF
TGTGCCAGCAGCCTAGGTGTTGATGAGCAGTTCTTC
>TRBV2|.|TRBJ1-2|.
CASSEGGGWRGYTF
TGTGCCAGCAGTGAAGGCGGGGGATGGAGGGGCTACACCTTC
>TRBV5-4|.|TRBJ1-5|.
CASSPGPHEPPQHF
TGTGCCAGCAGCCCTGGGCCTCACGAGCCGCCCCAGCATTTT
>TRBV11-3|.|TRBJ1-6|.
CASSLGSHSPLHF
TGTGCCAGCAGCTTAGGTTCCCATTCACCCCTCCACTTT
>TRBV18|.|TRBJ1-1|TRBD1
CASSPTRDRGEAFF
TGTGCCAGCTCACCCACCCGGGACAGGGGTGAAGCTTTCTTT
>TRBV29-1|.|TRBJ2-1|.
CSVEDPQATGNYNEQFF
TGCAGCGTTGAAGACCCGCAGGCGACAGGAAACTACAATGAGCAGTTCTTC
>TRBV19|.|TRBJ1-3|.
CASSLQPRGLSGNTIYF
TGTGCCAGTAGTCTTCAGCCCAGGGGACTCTCTGGAAACACCATATATTTT
>TRBV30|few|TRBJ2-3|.
CAWSGGTDTQYF
TGTGCCTGGAGCGGGGGCACAGATACGCAGTATTTT
>TRBV29-1|few|TRBJ1-2|TRBD1
CSVEPQGGDGYTF
TGCAGCGTTGAACCACAGGGGGGAGATGGCTACACCTTC
>TRBV5-6|once|TRBJ2-6|.
CASGRISGANVLTF
TGTGCCTCGGGCCGCATCTCTGGGGCCAACGTCCTGACTTTC
>TRBV7-8|.|TRBJ1-1|.
CASSLVRWLDTEAFF
TGTGCCAGCAGCTTAGTCAGGTGGCTGGACACTGAAGCTTTCTTT
>TRBV27|.|TRBJ2-1|.
CASSFSGGPSSYNEQFF
TGTGCCAGCAGTTTCTCCGGAGGCCCTAGCTCCTACAATGAGCAGTTCTTC
>TRBV5-1|.|TRBJ2-7|TRBD2
CASSQGTSGNYEQYF
TGCGCCAGCAGCCAGGGGACTAGCGGGAACTACGAGCAGTACTTC
>TRBV18|.|TRBJ1-3|.
CASSPLGSSGNTIYF
TGTGCCAGCTCACCCCTAGGGAGCTCTGGAAACACCATATATTTT
>TRBV29-1|.|TRBJ2-7|.
CSVEGPYPGYEQYF
TGCAGCGTTGAAGGTCCCTATCCGGGGTACGAGCAGTACTTC
>TRBV29-1|.|TRBJ2-2|.
CSARTDTGELFF
TGCAGCGCCAGGACAGACACCGGGGAGCTGTTTTTT
>TRBV30|.|TRBJ2-5|.
CAWEPIRETQYF
TGTGCCTGGGAACCGATAAGAGAGACCCAGTACTTC
>TRBV10-3|.|TRBJ2-5|.
CAISAIGAETQETQYF
TGTGCCATCAGTGCTATTGGGGCGGAGACCCAAGAGACCCAGTACTTC
>TRBV7-6|.|TRBJ2-3|.
CASSLGGASTDTQYF
TGTGCCAGCAGCTTAGGGGGGGCCAGCACAGATACGCAGTATTTT
>TRBV11-2|once|TRBJ2-3|.
CASSFPTDTQYF
TGTGCCAGCAGCTTCCCCACAGATACGCAGTATTTT
>TRBV5-1|.|TRBJ2-3|TRBD2
CASSLGLAGGASTDTQYF
TGCGCCAGCAGCTTGGGACTAGCGGGCGGAGCTAGCACAGATACGCAGTATTTT
>TRBV28|.|TRBJ1-6|.
CASSTGHWQNSPLHF
TGTGCCAGCTCCACAGGGCACTGGCAAAATTCACCCCTCCACTTT
>TRBV28|.|TRBJ1-5|.
CASTGGGAINQPQHF
TGTGCCAGCACCGGTGGGGGGGCAATAAATCAGCCCCAGCATTTT
>TRBV5-1|once|TRBJ2-3|.
CASSAPGLGDTQYF
TGCGCCAGCAGCGCGCCAGGCCTGGGGGATACGCAGTATTTT